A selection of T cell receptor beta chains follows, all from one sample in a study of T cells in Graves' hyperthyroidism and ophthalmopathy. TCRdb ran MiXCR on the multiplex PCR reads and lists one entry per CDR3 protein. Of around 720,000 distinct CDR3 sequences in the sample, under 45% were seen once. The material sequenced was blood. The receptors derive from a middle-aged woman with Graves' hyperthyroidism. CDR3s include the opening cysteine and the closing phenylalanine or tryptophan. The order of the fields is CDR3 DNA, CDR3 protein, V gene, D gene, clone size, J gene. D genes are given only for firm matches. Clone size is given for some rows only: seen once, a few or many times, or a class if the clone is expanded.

TGTGCCAGTCGCCTTGGAGGTGAGGCCTATGGCTACACCTTC | CASRLGGEAYGYTF | TRBV10-3 | . | . | TRBJ1-2
TGTGCCAGCAGACAGGCCCTTAACTATGGCTACACCTTC | CASRQALNYGYTF | TRBV6-1 | . | few | TRBJ1-2
TGCAGTGCGGACAGGGGGCCTTACAATGAGCAGTTCTTC | CSADRGPYNEQFF | TRBV20-1 | TRBD1 | . | TRBJ2-1
TGTGCCAGCAGCTTATTGGTGGAAAGCACTGAAGCTTTCTTT | CASSLLVESTEAFF | TRBV11-2 | . | many | TRBJ1-1
TGCAGCTTCATCAACACTGAAGCTTTCTTT | CSFINTEAFF | TRBV29-1 | . | many | TRBJ1-1
TGTGCCAGTAGTAAGGGTCGTAACACCATATATTTT | CASSKGRNTIYF | TRBV19 | . | . | TRBJ1-3
TGCAGTGCTAGGGGGACTCTGGTCTATGGCTACACCTTC | CSARGTLVYGYTF | TRBV20-1 | . | . | TRBJ1-2
TGTGCCAGCAGCCAAGATCTGGGAACTAATGAAAAACTGTTTTTT | CASSQDLGTNEKLFF | TRBV3-1 | . | . | TRBJ1-4
TGTGCCAGCAACTCAGAGGGACTAGCGGGCGGCACCGGGGAGCTGTTTTTT | CASNSEGLAGGTGELFF | TRBV7-2 | TRBD2 | . | TRBJ2-2
TGTGCCAGCAGCTTAATCCATCAGCCCCAGCATTTT | CASSLIHQPQHF | TRBV7-2 | . | many | TRBJ1-5
TGTGCTAGCAGCGTTGTATGTAGCACCGGGGAGCTGTTTTTT | CASSVVCSTGELFF | TRBV7-7 | . | once | TRBJ2-2
TGTGCCAGCAGCTTAGTGGGGAAACCTAATTCACCCCTCCACTTT | CASSLVGKPNSPLHF | TRBV7-9 | . | once | TRBJ1-6
TGTGCCAGTAGTATGATGGGACAGGGAATTTCGCGTCAAGAGACCCAGTACTTC | CASSMMGQGISRQETQYF | TRBV19 | TRBD1 | . | TRBJ2-5
TGTGCCAGCAGTTTATTGGCAGAACATTCACCCCTCCACTTT | CASSLLAEHSPLHF | TRBV12-3/TRBV12-4 | . | . | TRBJ1-6
TGTGCCAGCAGCTTACAGGGAGGGGACAGCCTGTTTTTT | CASSLQGGDSLFF | TRBV7-2 | TRBD1 | many | TRBJ1-4
TGTGCCAGCAGCATGACAGGTTACTCTGGAAACACCATATATTTT | CASSMTGYSGNTIYF | TRBV7-2 | . | . | TRBJ1-3
TGTGCCAGCAGTGAGGGACAGGGAGGGTTCGCTGAAGCTCTCTTT | CASSEGQGGFAEALF | TRBV7-9 | TRBD1 | . | TRBJ1-1
TGCAGCGTTGACGCGCTAGCGGGAGTTAATGAGCAGTTCTTC | CSVDALAGVNEQFF | TRBV29-1 | TRBD2 | . | TRBJ2-1
TGTGCCAGCAGCTTAACACGGGCCGAGGAAGCTTTCTTT | CASSLTRAEEAFF | TRBV7-9 | . | many | TRBJ1-1
TGTGCCAGCAGCGAGTCGACAGGGGCCGGGACCCAGTACTTC | CASSESTGAGTQYF | TRBV13 | TRBD1 | few | TRBJ2-5
TGTGCTAGTGGTTTGGCTAGAGGGGTCTACGAGCAGTACTTC | CASGLARGVYEQYF | TRBV12-5 | . | . | TRBJ2-7
TGTGCCAGCAGCTTAGACATATCCGGGGAGCTGTTTTTT | CASSLDISGELFF | TRBV7-2 | . | many | TRBJ2-2
TGTGCCAGCAGTTACGGTCCCGTGAACACTGAAGCTTCCTTT | CASSYGPVNTEASF | TRBV6-5 | . | . | TRBJ1-1
TGTGCCAGCAGCTTCGGACAGGGGGAACGGAGAAAACTGTTTTTT | CASSFGQGERRKLFF | TRBV5-5 | TRBD1 | . | TRBJ1-4
TGCAGTGCTAGAGACACACGAGGGGAAAACACCATATATTTT | CSARDTRGENTIYF | TRBV20-1 | . | many | TRBJ1-3
TGTGCCAGCAGCGTAGGAGTCTGGGGGGAAACAGGCGAGCAGTACTTC | CASSVGVWGETGEQYF | TRBV9 | . | . | TRBJ2-7
TGTGCCAGCAGCCCAGTTCTTACGGATGGCTACACCTTC | CASSPVLTDGYTF | TRBV6-5 | . | . | TRBJ1-2
TGTGCCAGCAGTACAAGTGGGGGGTTGGGCGTGCTGTTTTTT | CASSTSGGLGVLFF | TRBV28 | . | few | TRBJ2-2
TGTGCCAGCAGTTTGATCCCCGAGGAGGCTGGGGCCAACGTCCTGACTTTC | CASSLIPEEAGANVLTF | TRBV7-2 | . | . | TRBJ2-6
TGTGCCAGCAGTCTACACCGAGGACAGTATAGCGGACAGCCCCAGCATTTT | CASSLHRGQYSGQPQHF | TRBV6-5 | . | many | TRBJ1-5
TGTGCCAGCAGCCAAGTGGGGCGCTACACCTTC | CASSQVGRYTF | TRBV14 | . | . | TRBJ1-2
TGCGCCAGCAGCCAAGTTGGGGGGGAGGGTGTCTCCTACGAGCAGTACTTC | CASSQVGGEGVSYEQYF | TRBV4-1 | TRBD2 | few | TRBJ2-7
TGTGCCAGCAGTTCGGGACAGGTAGCCTACGAGCAGTACTTC | CASSSGQVAYEQYF | TRBV2 | TRBD1 | . | TRBJ2-7
TGTGCCATCAGTGAGAAAGTGGACAGGGACGGGGACCAAGAGACCCAGTACTTC | CAISEKVDRDGDQETQYF | TRBV10-3 | TRBD1 | . | TRBJ2-5
TGTGCCAGCAGCTTGTTTTTACCTATCTACGAGCAGTACTTC | CASSLFLPIYEQYF | TRBV5-5 | . | . | TRBJ2-7
TGTGCCAGCAGTTTATTTGTCAGGCAGGCTGAAGCTTTCTTT | CASSLFVRQAEAFF | TRBV12-3/TRBV12-4 | . | many | TRBJ1-1
TGCAGTGCTATGGGGCTAGCGGGAATCGAGACCCAGTACTTC | CSAMGLAGIETQYF | TRBV20-1 | TRBD2 | many | TRBJ2-5
TGTGCCAGCAGCTTGGAGGAAGACACTGAAGCTTTCTTT | CASSLEEDTEAFF | TRBV7-8 | . | . | TRBJ1-1
TGTGCCAGCAGCTTATCATCACTAGGGAGTCAGCCCCAGCATTTT | CASSLSSLGSQPQHF | TRBV7-2 | . | many | TRBJ1-5
TGTGCCAGCAGCTCCGGGCCCCGGGGCACTGAAGCTTTCTTT | CASSSGPRGTEAFF | TRBV9 | . | many | TRBJ1-1
TGTGCCAGCAGTTTCTTAACATTAGGAGAAAAACTGTTTTTT | CASSFLTLGEKLFF | TRBV12-3/TRBV12-4 | . | . | TRBJ1-4
TGTGCCAGCAGCTTAGCCGGGACAGCCCTAGCTGAAGCTTTCTTT | CASSLAGTALAEAFF | TRBV7-6 | TRBD1 | many | TRBJ1-1
TGTGCCACCCGGGCCCTTACTCCCCCAACTAATGAAAAACTGTTTTTT | CATRALTPPTNEKLFF | TRBV10-3 | . | many | TRBJ1-4
TGTGCCAGCAGGGACAGGGGGACCCAGCCCCAGCATTTT | CASRDRGTQPQHF | TRBV6-6 | TRBD1 | . | TRBJ1-5
TGCGCCAGCAGCTTTGGGGTCAGGGGATCGAACACCGGGGAGCTGTTTTTT | CASSFGVRGSNTGELFF | TRBV5-1 | . | . | TRBJ2-2
TGTGCCAGCAGTTACTCGACTAGCGGAGTGGGGGACCAGTACTTC | CASSYSTSGVGDQYF | TRBV6-5 | TRBD2 | few | TRBJ2-5
TGTGCCATTGATCCTCAACAGTCCTATGGCTACACCTTC | CAIDPQQSYGYTF | TRBV10-3 | . | . | TRBJ1-2
TGTGCCATCAGTGAAGCTGGCCTACTAGGGCAAGCTTTCTTT | CAISEAGLLGQAFF | TRBV10-3 | . | few | TRBJ1-1
TGCGCCAGCGCCGGGACGGCCAACTCCCACGAGCAGTACTTC | CASAGTANSHEQYF | TRBV5-1 | . | . | TRBJ2-7
TGTGCCAGCAGTTACTCGAAGGGGGATTATGAAGCTTTCTTT | CASSYSKGDYEAFF | TRBV6-5 | . | few | TRBJ1-1
TGTGCCAGCTCACATTATGAGCGGGAGGAAGAGACCCAGTACTTC | CASSHYEREEETQYF | TRBV18 | TRBD2 | few | TRBJ2-5
TGTGCCAGCGAGAGACAGGACGGGTTAATAAGGGAAAAACTGTTTTTT | CASERQDGLIREKLFF | TRBV6-1 | . | few | TRBJ1-4
TGCAGCGTTACGGGCGGGGGGTCGTGGGACTCCTACGAGCAGTACTTC | CSVTGGGSWDSYEQYF | TRBV29-1 | TRBD2 | once | TRBJ2-7
TGCAGTGCTAGAGATCCCGGGCGGGGGGTGCATCAGCCCCAGCATTTT | CSARDPGRGVHQPQHF | TRBV20-1 | . | few | TRBJ1-5
TGTGCCACCAGTGGGGCGCGCCGCCATGGGGGCTACACCTTC | CATSGARRHGGYTF | TRBV24-1 | . | many | TRBJ1-2